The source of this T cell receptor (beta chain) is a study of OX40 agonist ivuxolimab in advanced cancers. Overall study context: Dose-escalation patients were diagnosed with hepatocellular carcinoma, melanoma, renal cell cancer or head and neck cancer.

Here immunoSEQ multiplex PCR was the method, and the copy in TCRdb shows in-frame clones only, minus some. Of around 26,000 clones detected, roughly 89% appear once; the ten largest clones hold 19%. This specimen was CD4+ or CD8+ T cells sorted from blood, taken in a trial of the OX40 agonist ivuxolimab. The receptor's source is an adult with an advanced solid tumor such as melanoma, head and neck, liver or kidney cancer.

The CDR3 spells CASSFGGTSSPLHF. CDR3 DNA sequence: TGTGCCAGCAGTTTCGGGGGCACAAGTTCACCCCTCCACTTT. This chain uses TRBV27 with TRBJ1-6; D possibly corresponds to TRBD1 (6 bases). Germline V gene lookup returns CDR1 MNHEY and CDR2 SMNVEV (reference sequence). The CDR3 is 14 amino acids. V lost 3 bases, J lost 9 bases, and 12 bases lay in between.